Each of the 20 T cell receptor beta chains below was sequenced from the same sample in a study of graft-versus-host responses after intestinal transplantation. No antigens are known for them. This table comes from immunoSEQ multiplex PCR, and its TCRdb copy is limited to in-frame clones, with some not included. The profile shows 95,000 to 110,000 clones, 90% to 95% of them singletons. The input for sequencing was unstimulated CD8+ T cells sorted from spleen or lymph node cells, taken before intestinal transplant. The origin of the receptors is a human donor who received an intestinal transplant.

The chain recombines TRBV6-1 with TRBJ1-5, with TRBD1 as a possible D gene (6 bases). V lost 10 bases and J lost 1, with 11 bases in between. Germline V CDR1 and CDR2: MNHNS, SASEGT. This CDR3 has 13 amino acids. CDR3: CAMGGDSNQPQHF. The DNA of the CDR3 is TGTGCCATGGGGGGCGACAGCAATCAGCCCCAGCATTTT.

The rearrangement links TRBV4-1 to TRBJ2-7; D is ambiguous. V was cut by 1 base and J by 2 bases, with 12 bases left in between. Germline values: CDR1 MGHRA, CDR2 YSYEKL. The CDR3 sequence is 15 residues long. CDR3 in DNA: TGCGCCAGCAGCCAAGCGACGCTCACCGCCTACGAGCAGTACTTC. It codes for CASSQATLTAYEQYF.

The rearrangement joins TRBV27 to TRBJ1-1; D possibly corresponds to TRBD1 (6 bases). CDR3 length: 14 residues. The germline V and J ends were trimmed by 8 bases and 3 bases, with 16 bases remaining between them. Per germline, CDR1 MNHEY and CDR2 SMNVEV (reference sequence). The DNA for the CDR3 is TGTGCCAGCGGGGGGGCCAGGGGCTACACTGAAGCTTTCTTT. It yields the protein CASGGARGYTEAFF.

The rearrangement links TRBV9 to TRBJ2-1; TRBD2 aligns across 10 bases. CDR1 is SGDLS and CDR2 is YYNGEE in the germline V gene. The CDR3 has 16 amino acids. V trimming: 3 bases; J trimming: 6 bases; junction bases outside the gene matches: 9. The CDR3 loop is CASSAGASGGFNEQFF. CDR3 coding DNA: TGTGCCAGCAGCGCTGGGGCTAGCGGGGGATTCAATGAGCAGTTCTTC.

This chain joins TRBV4-1 and TRBJ2-7, with 13 bases aligning to TRBD2. The V and J ends lost 4 bases and 5 bases, in that order; junction bases with no gene match: 5. Germline V gene lookup returns CDR1 MGHRA and CDR2 YSYEKL. The CDR3 covers 15 residues. The CDR3 sequence is CASSPGTSGVDEQYF. The CDR3 coding sequence is TGCGCCAGCAGCCCGGGGACTAGCGGGGTCGACGAGCAGTACTTC.

This chain connects TRBV2 to TRBJ2-7; D unresolved. Germline values: CDR1 SNHLY, CDR2 FYNNEI. The CDR3 loop spans 13 amino acids. Trimming took 6 bases from V and 2 from J, leaving 11 bases between them. CDR3: CASRDPPAYEQYF. Written as DNA, the CDR3 is TGTGCCAGCAGAGACCCCCCAGCCTACGAGCAGTACTTC.

The chain carries TRBV5-4 and TRBJ1-1; no definite D call. The CDR3 covers 15 residues. Looked up from germline, CDR1 is SGHNT and CDR2 is YYREEE (reference sequence). V was trimmed by 0 bases and J by 0 bases, leaving 9 bases between them. The CDR3 coding sequence is TGTGCCAGCAGCTTGGTTGGAGGGATGAACACTGAAGCTTTCTTT. Protein sequence: CASSLVGGMNTEAFF.

As DNA, the CDR3 is TGTGCCACCAGCAGAGGGCCCGAGCAGTACTTC. It yields the protein CATSRGPEQYF. V and J are TRBV15 and TRBJ2-7; the D is unclear. Germline loops: CDR1 LNHNV, CDR2 YYDKDF (reference sequence). V shed 1 base and J shed 6 bases, with 4 bases lying between them. There are 11 residues in the CDR3. Using reference TRBV15 and TRBJ2-7 for the parts outside the CDR3, the full variable domain is DAMVIQNPRYQVTQFGKPVTLSCSQTLNHNVMYWYQQKSSQAPKLLFHYYDKDFNNEADTPDNFQSRRPNTSFCFLDIRSPGLGDTAMYLCATSRGPEQYFGPGTRLTVT.

J is TRBJ2-1 and V is TRBV14, with TRBD2 matching 9 bases. Per germline, CDR1 SGHDN and CDR2 FVKESK. Trimming cost V 0 bases and J 4 bases; bases outside gene matches: 13. The CDR3 runs 19 residues. The CDR3 is CASSQDILSVAGGYNEQFF. Written as DNA, the CDR3 is TGTGCCAGCAGCCAAGATATTCTTAGCGTGGCGGGGGGGTACAATGAGCAGTTCTTC.

This sequence joins TRBV12-5 and TRBJ1-4, with D perhaps matching TRBD1 (5 bases). Germline V gene data show CDR1 as LGHNT and CDR2 as FRNRAP. V shed 5 bases and J shed 6 bases, with 19 bases lying between them. CDR3 length equals 16 residues. CDR3 loop: CASGPQEGPDYEKLFF. Written as DNA, the CDR3 is TGTGCTAGTGGTCCACAGGAAGGCCCCGACTATGAAAAACTGTTTTTT.

This clone is a singleton in its sample. The gene calls are TRBV19 and TRBJ2-7; 10 nucleotides line up with TRBD1. Germline V gene lookup returns CDR1 LNHDA and CDR2 SQIVND (reference sequence). The CDR3 length is 12 residues. With 6 bases clipped from V and 5 bases from J, the junction kept 1 base outside the gene matches. In nucleotides, the CDR3 is TGTGCCAGTAGGGGGACAGGGGACGAGCAGTACTTC. As protein: CASRGTGDEQYF.

The chain uses TRBV9 and TRBJ2-3, with 9 bases aligning to TRBD1. V lost 3 bases, J lost 0 bases, and 2 bases stayed unmatched. Germline CDR1 is SGDLS and CDR2 is YYNGEE. The CDR3 consists of 15 residues. CDR3 DNA sequence: TGTGCCAGCAGCGCAGGACAGGGGAGCACAGATACGCAGTATTTT. This gives the protein CASSAGQGSTDTQYF.

The chain links TRBV7-2 to TRBJ1-6; D may be TRBD1 (5 bases). Trimming removed 5 bases from V and 0 bases from J, with 14 bases in between. The CDR3 covers 17 residues. Germline V lookup: CDR1 SGHTA, CDR2 FQGNSA. The CDR3 nucleotides are TGTGCCAGCAGCCCCGGGACCGGCAGCTCCTATAATTCACCCCTCCACTTT. This translates into CASSPGTGSSYNSPLHF.

This clone was seen only once. The chain is built from TRBV7-3 and TRBJ1-4; a possible D gene is TRBD1 (6 bases). Trimming took off 3 bases at V and 1 base at J, with 9 bases between the two ends. Looked up from germline, CDR1 is SGHTA and CDR2 is FQGTGA. The CDR3 loop spans 15 amino acids. Here the CDR3 DNA reads TGTGCCAGCAGCTTCTACAGGGAAACTAATGAAAAACTGTTTTTT. As protein: CASSFYRETNEKLFF.

V gene TRBV19 combines with J gene TRBJ1-1; unclear D gene. Germline V CDR1 and CDR2: LNHDA, SQIVND (reference sequence). The ends were cut back, 8 bases at V and 5 bases at J, with 9 bases in the middle. The CDR3 consists of 11 residues. CDR3 in amino acids: CASQTGTEAFF. CDR3 DNA sequence: TGTGCCAGTCAAACTGGGACTGAAGCTTTCTTT. The full variable domain, its missing parts supplied by reference TRBV19 and TRBJ1-1, is DGGITQSPKYLFRKEGQNVTLSCEQNLNHDAMYWYRQDPGQGLRLIYYSQIVNDFQKGDIAEGYSVSREKKESFPLTVTSAQKNPTAFYLCASQTGTEAFFGQGTRLTVV.

The J gene is TRBJ1-2, the V gene TRBV19; D perhaps matches TRBD1 (5 bases). Trimming took off 3 bases at V and 8 bases at J, with 13 bases between the two ends. Germline V CDR1 and CDR2: LNHDA, SQIVND (reference sequence). CDR3 length: 13 residues. This CDR3 reads CASSIWGAEGYTF. The CDR3 DNA follows: TGTGCCAGTAGTATCTGGGGCGCGGAGGGCTACACCTTC.

This clone was seen a single time. This chain connects TRBV15 to TRBJ2-7; 9 nucleotides line up with TRBD1. This CDR3 spans 15 amino acids. The germline CDR1 and CDR2 sequences are LNHNV and YYDKDF (reference sequence). Unmatched junction bases numbered 8, after V lost 3 bases and J lost 5 bases. The CDR3 protein is CATSRRRGTGNEQYF. CDR3 bases: TGTGCCACCAGCAGGAGGAGGGGGACAGGGAACGAGCAGTACTTC.

This clone has only one observation. The rearrangement uses TRBV5-4 and TRBJ2-7; TRBD2 matches 12 bases. This CDR3 has 15 amino acids. V shed 1 base, J shed 1 base, and the junction held 0 bases outside the gene matches. CDR1 and CDR2 (germline): SGHNT, YYREEE (reference sequence). The CDR3, as DNA: TGTGCCAGCAGCTTGACTAGCGGGGGGTCCTACGAGCAGTACTTC. Protein product: CASSLTSGGSYEQYF.

The chain uses TRBV13 and TRBJ1-5; tentative D call: TRBD1 (6 bases). Germline lookup yields CDR1 PRHDT and CDR2 FYEKMQ (reference sequence). V was shortened by 2 bases and J by 5 bases, with 10 bases between the two germline ends. The CDR3 spans 14 residues. The CDR3 DNA reads as TGTGCCAGCAGCTTAAGAGGGGGGCATCAGCCCCAGCATTTT. This sequence encodes CASSLRGGHQPQHF.

The rearrangement links TRBV6-5 to TRBJ1-5; the D gene is possibly TRBD1 (5 bases). The V end was cut by 5 bases, the J end by 6 bases, with 14 bases between. In germline, CDR1 is MNHEY, CDR2 SVGAGI. The CDR3 spans 14 residues. In DNA, the CDR3 is TGTGCCAGCAGTCAACCGGGACTCGGTCAGCCCCAGCATTTT. Its translation: CASSQPGLGQPQHF.